These T cell receptor beta chains were read from a single sample in a study of cytomegalovirus exposure and HLA in healthy donors. Generated by immunoSEQ multiplex PCR, the TCRdb table keeps only in-frame clones and is missing some. The profile shows some 210,000 clones, 78% of them singletons. Specimen: PBMCs. The receptor set was obtained from a male donor in good health and CMV-seronegative. Both conserved end residues are part of each CDR3. D genes are given only for firm matches. The size entry is marked missing in some rows and otherwise reads once, few, many or a size class.

J | V | D | size | CDR3 | DNA
TRBJ2-5 | TRBV9 | TRBD1 | once | CASSLLQQGALETQYF | TGTGCCAGCAGTCTCCTTCAGCAGGGGGCGTTGGAGACCCAGTACTTC
TRBJ2-3 | TRBV6-5 | TRBD1 | once | CASSYGGQGLLGTQYF | TGTGCCAGCAGTTACGGGGGACAGGGGCTGTTGGGGACGCAGTATTTT
TRBJ1-5 | TRBV5-1 | TRBD1 | few | CASSLDGQANQPQHF | TGCGCCAGCAGCTTAGACGGACAGGCCAATCAGCCCCAGCATTTT
TRBJ2-7 | TRBV30 | NA | NA | CAWSLLGNHEQYF | TGTGCCTGGAGCCTCCTCGGGAACCACGAGCAGTACTTC
TRBJ2-1 | TRBV6-1 | TRBD2 | NA | CASSEAASGPYNEQFF | TGTGCCAGCAGTGAAGCCGCTAGCGGGCCCTACAATGAGCAGTTCTTC
TRBJ1-1 | TRBV27 | NA | NA | CASSFNGNTEAFF | TGTGCCAGCAGTTTTAACGGGAACACTGAAGCTTTCTTT
TRBJ1-5 | TRBV19 | NA | NA | CASRISWVGGLGNQPQHF | TGTGCCAGTAGAATCTCCTGGGTGGGGGGGCTCGGCAATCAGCCCCAGCATTTT
TRBJ2-2 | TRBV21-1 | NA | NA | CASSRGHDTGELFF | TGTGCCAGCAGCAGGGGACATGACACCGGGGAGCTGTTTTTT
TRBJ2-7 | TRBV6-5 | NA | NA | CASSYSSRNYEQYF | TGTGCCAGCAGTTACTCGAGCAGGAACTACGAGCAGTACTTC
TRBJ2-3 | TRBV30 | NA | once | CACQGSGPFTDTQYF | TGTGCCTGCCAAGGGTCAGGGCCCTTCACAGATACGCAGTATTTT
TRBJ2-3 | TRBV6-6 | TRBD1 | NA | CASSLGQVSTDTQYF | TGTGCCAGCAGTTTGGGACAGGTTAGCACAGATACGCAGTATTTT
TRBJ1-2 | TRBV6-5 | NA | once | CASSYSQGRSSYTF | TGTGCCAGCAGTTACAGTCAGGGGCGGAGTAGCTACACCTTC
TRBJ2-2 | TRBV29-1 | NA | NA | CSVATGLNTGELFF | TGCAGCGTAGCCACAGGTTTGAACACCGGGGAGCTGTTTTTT
TRBJ1-1 | TRBV25-1 | NA | NA | CASSELGGINTEAFF | TGTGCCAGCAGTGAATTAGGGGGAATAAACACTGAAGCTTTCTTT